In this sample, the clone carrying this T cell receptor (beta chain) turned up once. The authors ran a second PCR of roughly 7 to 11 cycles using a sample-barcoded 5' primer and a J-beta primer mix. TCRdb passed the 5' RACE reads through MiXCR, listing each CDR3 protein once. The sample shows roughly 1.4 million distinct CDR3 sequences, 55% to 75% of them seen only once. The germline V gene has CDR1 WNHNN and CDR2 SYGVQD (reference sequence). V was pared by 5 bases and J by 5 bases, with 16 bases between. CDR3 length equals 14 residues. These data are taken from a study of blood T cells in healthy people across ages. Donors gave around 10 milliliters of peripheral blood apiece. PBMCs, at least 6 million per sample, were isolated.

The chain couples TRBV10-1 to TRBJ2-7; weak D call: TRBD1 (6 bases). This clonotype was obtained from a man in his late teens or twenties in good health. What was sequenced was blood. As DNA, the CDR3 is TGCGCCAGCAGTTCTATCCAGGGGCGGGACGAGCAGTACTTC. This gives the protein CASSSIQGRDEQYF.